The 3 T cell receptor beta chains reported below all come from one sample, sequenced in a study of CD8 T cells in ankylosing spondylitis. Study findings and constraints: Within ankylosing spondylitis blood, a TCR beta motif made up of eight highly homologous variants appeared to be characteristic.

Their antigens remain unidentified. TCRdb redid the calling of the 5' RACE reads with MiXCR, one entry per CDR3 protein. The sample consists of approximately 540,000 distinct CDR3 sequences, approximately 11% of them appearing once. Source material: blood, either unsorted or a sorted T cell fraction (not recorded which). The receptors derive from a male donor with ankylosing spondylitis.

The chain carries TRBV20-1 and TRBJ1-4; D is ambiguous. Looked up from germline, CDR1 is DFQATT and CDR2 is SNEGSKA (reference sequence). V was cut by 6 bases and J by 0 bases, with 8 bases left in between. This CDR3 is built from 13 residues. The CDR3 DNA sequence: TGCAGTGCCTTACAGCCAACTAATGAAAAACTGTTTTTT. The encoded protein is CSALQPTNEKLFF.

The rearrangement links TRBV6-1 to TRBJ2-3; D is perhaps TRBD2 (6 bases). This CDR3 spans 15 amino acids. Germline-derived CDR1 and CDR2 are MNHNS and SASEGT. Trimming removed 6 bases from V and 2 bases from J, with 15 bases in between. The CDR3: CASSGGSGYTDTQYF. The CDR3 DNA sequence: TGTGCCAGCAGCGGGGGTAGCGGATACACAGATACGCAGTATTTT.

The chain couples TRBV11-2 to TRBJ2-7; no firm D call. The CDR3 consists of 15 residues. V lost 1 base to trimming and J lost 2 bases, with 12 bases between them. CDR1 SGHAT and CDR2 FQNNGV come from the germline V gene. The CDR3 coding sequence is TGTGCCAGCAGCTTAGTACGGCAGGTTCCCTACGAGCAGTACTTC. Protein product: CASSLVRQVPYEQYF.